This T cell receptor beta chain was recorded in a study of T cell clones after liver transplantation (dated by TCRdb to between 2019 and 2020). About the study as a whole: The samples were obtained from ITN030ST, a randomized trial that attempted immunosuppression withdrawal within 2 years after liver transplantation. After a pre-transplant mixed lymphocyte reaction, TCRbeta sequencing was used to pinpoint donor-reactive T cell clones, which were subsequently tracked in post-transplant blood. As an antigen-independent comparator for donor-reactive sequences, third party-reactive TCRbeta sequences were also identified from pre-transplant MLRs. Three of the eight recipients were HCV-positive; the others were transplanted for non-autoimmune, non-viral indications. Until randomization at 12-24 months post-transplant, subjects were given standard immunosuppression, with no induction therapy. To count as tolerant, a recipient had to stay completely off immunosuppression for at least one year without liver enzymes climbing beyond twice the upper limit of normal. Blood samples were collected pre-transplant, pre-randomization before withdrawal, and post-randomization after either full withdrawal or failed withdrawal. The studied cohort comprised 8 liver transplant recipients, 3 classified as tolerant and 5 as non-tolerant.

In regard to this clone: Its antigen is unknown. No much larger clone is present one base from it, and per-base qualities are unavailable.

Unstimulated PBMCs, after thawing, were stained for CD3, CD4 and CD8 and then FACS-sorted into CD3+CD4+ and CD3+CD8+ populations. All 8 studied subjects were randomized to immunosuppression withdrawal. The Qiagen DNeasy Blood and Tissue Kit was used to isolate genomic DNA. High-throughput TCRbeta CDR3 sequencing of frozen genomic DNA was performed by immunoSEQ, including PCR amplification, mapping, bias correction and internal controls. The authors' pipeline ran thus. Productive rearrangements were retained, and unique TCRbeta sequences were defined by the CDR3 nucleotide sequence together with the V and J gene. A sequence counted as donor-reactive only if the sequence showed at least 5-fold expansion in CFSE-low cells compared with unstimulated pre-transplant cells and had a frequency of at least 0.01%. Minimum frequency thresholds were set for each subject based on the unstimulated sample with the lowest template count, ensuring at least 90% detection power. Repertoire turnover was measured by Jensen-Shannon divergence between the top 1000 TCRbeta sequences post- and pre-transplant. Two-sided Fisher's exact tests were used to test for changes in the detection of donor-reactive sequences. Here the immuneACCESS table is served through TCRdb, limited to in-frame sequences with V and J called. Missing clones are a known gap in these copies; in checked studies unresolved V genes cover under half, and the rest lacks a known reason. V and J calls and clone size are given by that table; D and trimming were obtained from the DNA. This sample is represented by approximately 100,000 clones; 80% to 90% of them were singletons. Less than 3% of the sample is in the top ten clones.

Including the terminal cysteine and phenylalanine, the CDR3 comprises 18 residues. Only the CDR3 portion is preserved as DNA: 54 bases, with reading frame beginning at the first base. From a lookup of the germline V gene, CDR1 and CDR2 are MNHNS and SASEGT. At the junction V is shortened by 4 bases and J by 6 bases; bases outside the gene matches: 21. The paper as a whole reports these results and caveats: In 5 of 8 subjects, regardless of tolerance or HCV status, circulating donor-reactive CD4 TCRbeta sequences dropped significantly post-transplant. When repertoire turnover was accounted for, significantly reduced detection of donor-reactive sequences was found in 7 of 8 subjects for CD4 and in 8 of 8 subjects for CD8. Because allograft tissue specimens were not available, migration of donor-reactive T cells into the graft, rather than deletion, may have occurred. A greater decline was seen for donor-reactive sequences than for third party-reactive sequences, suggesting partial antigen-specific deletion unrelated to withdrawal success. In two subjects, low numbers of available donor cells limited the measurable donor-reactive repertoire. Conclusions were preliminary, limited by small, heterogeneous patient numbers and non-standardized post-transplant time points.

Specimen: CD4+ T cells from blood, collected around 49 months after liver transplant. This TCR derives from a human patient who received a liver transplant. In patients who had a transplant, some T cells may come from the graft donor. This receptor chain uses TRBV6-1 and TRBJ2-7; a stretch of 7 junction bases matches TRBD2. DNA sequence: TGTGCCAGCAGTGGGGGGGGAACGCAACTTTCGGTAGTGTCCGAGCAGTACTTC. This encodes CASSGGGTQLSVVSEQYF.